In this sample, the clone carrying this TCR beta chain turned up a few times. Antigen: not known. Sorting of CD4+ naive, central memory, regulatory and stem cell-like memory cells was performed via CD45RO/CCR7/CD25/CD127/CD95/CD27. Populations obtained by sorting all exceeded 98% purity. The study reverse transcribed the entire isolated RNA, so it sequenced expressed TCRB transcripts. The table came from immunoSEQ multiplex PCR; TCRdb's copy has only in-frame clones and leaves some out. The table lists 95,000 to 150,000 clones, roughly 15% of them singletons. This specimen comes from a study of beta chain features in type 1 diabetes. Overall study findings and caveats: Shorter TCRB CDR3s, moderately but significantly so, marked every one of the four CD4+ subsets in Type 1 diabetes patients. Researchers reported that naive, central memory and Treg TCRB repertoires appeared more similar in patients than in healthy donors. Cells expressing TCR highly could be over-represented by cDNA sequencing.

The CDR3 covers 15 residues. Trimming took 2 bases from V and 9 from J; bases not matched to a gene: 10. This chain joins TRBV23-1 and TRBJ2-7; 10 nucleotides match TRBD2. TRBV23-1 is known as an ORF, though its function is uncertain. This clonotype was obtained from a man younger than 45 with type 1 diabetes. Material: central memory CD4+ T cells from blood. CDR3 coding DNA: TGCGCCAGCAGTCAACGGACTAGCGGCGTCCAAGGGCAGTACTTC. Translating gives CASSQRTSGVQGQYF.